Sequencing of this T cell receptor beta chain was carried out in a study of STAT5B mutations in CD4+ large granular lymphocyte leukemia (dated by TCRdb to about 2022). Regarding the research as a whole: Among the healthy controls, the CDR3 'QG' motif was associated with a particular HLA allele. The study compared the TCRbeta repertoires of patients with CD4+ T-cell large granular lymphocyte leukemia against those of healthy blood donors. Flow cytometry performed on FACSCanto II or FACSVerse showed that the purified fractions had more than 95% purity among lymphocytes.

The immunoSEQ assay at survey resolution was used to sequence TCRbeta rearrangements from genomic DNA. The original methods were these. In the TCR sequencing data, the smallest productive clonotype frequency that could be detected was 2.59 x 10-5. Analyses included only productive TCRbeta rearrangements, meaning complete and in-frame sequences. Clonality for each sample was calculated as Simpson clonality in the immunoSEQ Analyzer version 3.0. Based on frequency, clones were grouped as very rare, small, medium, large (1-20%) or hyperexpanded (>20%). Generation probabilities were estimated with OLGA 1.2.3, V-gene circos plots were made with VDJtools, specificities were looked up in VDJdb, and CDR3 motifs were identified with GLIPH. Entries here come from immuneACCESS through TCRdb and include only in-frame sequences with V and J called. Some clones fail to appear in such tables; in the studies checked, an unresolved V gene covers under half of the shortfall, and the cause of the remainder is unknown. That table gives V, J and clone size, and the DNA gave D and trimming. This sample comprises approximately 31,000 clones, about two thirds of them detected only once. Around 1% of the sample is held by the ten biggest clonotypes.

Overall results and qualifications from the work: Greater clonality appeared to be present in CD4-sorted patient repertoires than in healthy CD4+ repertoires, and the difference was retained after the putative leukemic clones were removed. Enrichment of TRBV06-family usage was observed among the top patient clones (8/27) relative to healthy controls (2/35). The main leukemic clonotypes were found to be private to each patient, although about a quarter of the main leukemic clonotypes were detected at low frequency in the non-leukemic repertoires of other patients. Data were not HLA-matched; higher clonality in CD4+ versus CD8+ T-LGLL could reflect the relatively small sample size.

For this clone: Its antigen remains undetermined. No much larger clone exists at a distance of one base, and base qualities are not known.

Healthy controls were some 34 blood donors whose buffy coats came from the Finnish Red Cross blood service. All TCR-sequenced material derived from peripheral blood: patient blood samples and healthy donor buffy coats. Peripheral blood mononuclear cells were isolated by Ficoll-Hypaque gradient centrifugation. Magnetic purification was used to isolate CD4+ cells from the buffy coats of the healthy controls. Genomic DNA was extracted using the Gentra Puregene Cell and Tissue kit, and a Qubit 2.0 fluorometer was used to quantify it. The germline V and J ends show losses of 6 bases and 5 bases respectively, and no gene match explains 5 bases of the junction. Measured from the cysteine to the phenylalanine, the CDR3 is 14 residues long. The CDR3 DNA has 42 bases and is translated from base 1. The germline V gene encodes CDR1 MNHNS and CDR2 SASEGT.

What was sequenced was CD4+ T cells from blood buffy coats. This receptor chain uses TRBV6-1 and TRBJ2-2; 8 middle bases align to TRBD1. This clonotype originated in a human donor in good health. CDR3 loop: CASRTGEATGELFF. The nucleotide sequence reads TGTGCCAGCAGGACAGGGGAAGCGACCGGGGAGCTGTTTTTT.